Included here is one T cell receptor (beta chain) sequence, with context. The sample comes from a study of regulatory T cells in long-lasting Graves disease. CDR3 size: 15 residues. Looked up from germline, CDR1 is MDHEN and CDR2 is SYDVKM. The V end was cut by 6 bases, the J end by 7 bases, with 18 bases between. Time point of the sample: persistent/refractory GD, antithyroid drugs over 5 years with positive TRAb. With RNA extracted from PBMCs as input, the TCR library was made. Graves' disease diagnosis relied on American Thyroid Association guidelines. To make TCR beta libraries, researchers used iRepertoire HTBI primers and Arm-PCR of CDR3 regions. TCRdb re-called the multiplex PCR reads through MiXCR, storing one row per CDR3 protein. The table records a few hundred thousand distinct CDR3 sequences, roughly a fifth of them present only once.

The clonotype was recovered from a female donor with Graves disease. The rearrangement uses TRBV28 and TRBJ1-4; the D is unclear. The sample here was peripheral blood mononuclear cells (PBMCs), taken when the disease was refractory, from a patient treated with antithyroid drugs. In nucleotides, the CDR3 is TGTGCCAGCAGGCTATACCGGGATCTGGCTGAAAAACTGTTTTTT. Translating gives CASRLYRDLAEKLFF.